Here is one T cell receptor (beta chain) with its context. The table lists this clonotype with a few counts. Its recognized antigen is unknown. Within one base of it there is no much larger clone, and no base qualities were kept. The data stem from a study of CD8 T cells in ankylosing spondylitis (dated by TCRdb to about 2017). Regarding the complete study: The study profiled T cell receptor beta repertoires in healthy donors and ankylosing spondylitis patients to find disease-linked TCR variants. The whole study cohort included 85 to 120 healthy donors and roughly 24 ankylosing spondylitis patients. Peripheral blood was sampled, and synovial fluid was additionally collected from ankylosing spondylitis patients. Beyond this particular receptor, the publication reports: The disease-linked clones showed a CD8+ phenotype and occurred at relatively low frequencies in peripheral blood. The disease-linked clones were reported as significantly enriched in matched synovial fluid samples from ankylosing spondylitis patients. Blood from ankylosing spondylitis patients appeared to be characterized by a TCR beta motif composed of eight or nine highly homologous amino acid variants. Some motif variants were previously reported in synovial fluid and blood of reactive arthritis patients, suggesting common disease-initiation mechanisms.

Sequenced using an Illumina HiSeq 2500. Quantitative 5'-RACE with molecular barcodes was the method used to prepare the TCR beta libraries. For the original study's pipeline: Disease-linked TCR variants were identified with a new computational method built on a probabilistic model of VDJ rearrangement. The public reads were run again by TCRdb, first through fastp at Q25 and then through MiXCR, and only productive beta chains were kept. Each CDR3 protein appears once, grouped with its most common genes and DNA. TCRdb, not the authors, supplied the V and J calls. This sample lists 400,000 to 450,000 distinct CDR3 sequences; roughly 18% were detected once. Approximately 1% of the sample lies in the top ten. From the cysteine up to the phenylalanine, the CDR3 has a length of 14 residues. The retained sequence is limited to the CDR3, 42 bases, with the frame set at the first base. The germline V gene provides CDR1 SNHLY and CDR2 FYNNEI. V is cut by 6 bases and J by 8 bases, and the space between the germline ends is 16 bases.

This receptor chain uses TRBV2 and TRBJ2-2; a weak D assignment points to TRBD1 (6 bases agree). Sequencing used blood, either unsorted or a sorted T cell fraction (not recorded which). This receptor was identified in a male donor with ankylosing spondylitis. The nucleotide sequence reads TGTGCCAGCAGAGGGGGACCCCTGAGGGGGGAGCTGTTTTTT. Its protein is CASRGGPLRGELFF. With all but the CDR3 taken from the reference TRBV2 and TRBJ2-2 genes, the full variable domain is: EPEVTQTPSHQVTQMGQEVILRCVPISNHLYFYWYRQILGQKVEFLVSFYNNEISEKSEIFDDQFSVERPDGSNFTLKIRSTKLEDSAMYFCASRGGPLRGELFFGEGSRLTVL.